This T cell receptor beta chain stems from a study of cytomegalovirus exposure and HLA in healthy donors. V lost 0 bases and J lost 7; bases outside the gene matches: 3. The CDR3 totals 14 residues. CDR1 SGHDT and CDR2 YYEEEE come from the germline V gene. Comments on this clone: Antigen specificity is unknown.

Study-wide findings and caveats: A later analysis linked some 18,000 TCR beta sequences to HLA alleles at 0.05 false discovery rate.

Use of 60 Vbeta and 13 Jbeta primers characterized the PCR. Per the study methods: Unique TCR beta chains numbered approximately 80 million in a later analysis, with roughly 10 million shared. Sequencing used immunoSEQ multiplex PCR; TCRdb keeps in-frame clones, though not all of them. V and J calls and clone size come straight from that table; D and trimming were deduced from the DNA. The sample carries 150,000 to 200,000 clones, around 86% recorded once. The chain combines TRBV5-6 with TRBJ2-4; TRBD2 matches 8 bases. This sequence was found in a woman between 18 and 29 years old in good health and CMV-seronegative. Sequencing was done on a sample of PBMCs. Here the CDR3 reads CASSLVRGENIQYF. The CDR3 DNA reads TGTGCCAGCAGCTTGGTGCGGGGGGAGAACATTCAGTACTTC.